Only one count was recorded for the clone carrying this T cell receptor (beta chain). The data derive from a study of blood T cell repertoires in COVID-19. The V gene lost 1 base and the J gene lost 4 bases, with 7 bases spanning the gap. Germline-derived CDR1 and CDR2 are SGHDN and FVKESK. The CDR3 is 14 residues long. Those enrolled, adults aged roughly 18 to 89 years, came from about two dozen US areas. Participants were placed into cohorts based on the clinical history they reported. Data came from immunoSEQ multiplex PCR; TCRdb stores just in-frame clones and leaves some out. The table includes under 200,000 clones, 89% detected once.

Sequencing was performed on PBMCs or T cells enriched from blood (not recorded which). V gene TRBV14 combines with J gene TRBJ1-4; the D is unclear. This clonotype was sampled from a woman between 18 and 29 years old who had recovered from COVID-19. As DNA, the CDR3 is TGTGCCAGCAGCCAAGGTTACAGTAATGAAAAACTGTTTTTT. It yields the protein CASSQGYSNEKLFF. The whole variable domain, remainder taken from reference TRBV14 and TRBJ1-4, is EAGVTQFPSHSVIEKGQTVTLRCDPISGHDNLYWYRRVMGKEIKFLLHFVKESKQDESGMPNNRFLAERTGGTYSTLKVQPAELEDSGVYFCASSQGYSNEKLFFGSGTQLSVL.